This T cell receptor beta chain was identified in a study of identical twins (dated by TCRdb to the mid-2010s). A note on the overall study: The study deep-sequenced TCR alpha and beta repertoires from monozygotic twins, unrelated adults of various ages and cord blood to test whether fetal clonotypes persist. To rule out contamination, replicate twin experiments were performed at different times with different library preparation protocols. Overall results and qualifications from the work: Because the same donors could not be followed over many years, conclusions were based on cross-sectional statistical analysis. Invariant T cells such as MAIT and iNKT could partly confound zero-insertion analyses, though diverse VJ usage argued against this for most clonotypes. Compared with coincidental sharing between unrelated individuals, out-of-frame TCR alpha sequences shared between twins showed an excess of sequences with low generation probability. In monozygotic twins, recombination models systematically underestimated out-of-frame TCR alpha sharing, but the models matched the sharing seen between unrelated individuals. The excess sharing between twins in beta out-of-frame sequences was weaker because fewer shared sequences reduced the signal-to-noise ratio. Abundant cord blood beta clonotypes carried fewer insertions; young adult naive repertoires showed a weaker similar trend, while memory repertoires showed none.

This clonotype was found a few times. The target of this receptor is not known. No much larger clone exists at a distance of one base, and base qualities are not known. Library generation was performed with 5' RACE. These reads were obtained on an Illumina HiSeq 2000. Template switching introduced a universal primer binding site; the final cDNA contained a unique molecular identifier, enabling accurate counting of TCR cDNA molecules. Specific primers in the conserved constant-segment region were used to synthesize first-strand cDNA for the TCR alpha and beta chains. To control for contamination, every cDNA library carried two barcodes: a SMART-Mk sample barcode plus Illumina barcodes. TruSeq adapter sequences, together with Illumina sample barcodes, were added in two successive PCR steps. The Illumina HiSeq platform was used with custom primers to sequence TCR alpha and beta cDNA libraries. The original pipeline was this. Raw reads were processed with MiGEC to extract unique molecular identifiers, and MiXCR was used to determine CDR3 positions. Recombination models were inferred per individual with the repgenHMM and IGoR tools using an EM algorithm. The tcR package in R was used for shared clonotype analysis, with sharing normalized by the product of cloneset sizes. To study raw recombination free of thymic and clonal selection effects, out-of-frame nonproductive sequences were analyzed. The raw public data were reprocessed by TCRdb itself: fastp quality trimming at Q25, MiXCR clonotype calling, in-frame beta chains only. CDR3 protein sequences are deduplicated, and each keeps its most common genes and DNA. TCRdb, not the original authors, processed these V and J calls. The sample yields fewer than 800,000 distinct CDR3 sequences; roughly 6.6% were counted once. The ten largest clones capture about 1.5% of the sample.

Taken from cysteine to phenylalanine, the CDR3 has 14 residues. Only CDR3 DNA remains: 42 bases, in frame from the first base. V sheds 2 bases and J sheds 9 bases, leaving 16 bases between their ends. Every donor in the study was a healthy Caucasian. Three pairs of female monozygotic twins, all aged 18 to 29 years, were included in the twin cohort. Peripheral blood mononuclear cells were the source from which RNA for the TCR libraries was isolated. These sequences were also reported in another study, on yellow fever vaccine responses in identical twins. The other study reports the following: According to the authors, the vaccine-induced T cell response in identical twins seemed to be partly convergent and partly specific to each individual. In the study, vaccine-responding T cell clones were precisely tracked in identical twins.

Sequenced sample: PBMCs. This clonotype was obtained from a woman aged 18-29 years in good health. The rearranged chain carries TRBV12-3 or TRBV12-4 and TRBJ1-1, with TRBD1 as a weak D call on 6 bases. At the DNA level, the sequence is TGTGCCAGCAGTTTAAGTGGGACCGGGGGGCAAGCTTTCTTT. Its protein product is CASSLSGTGGQAFF.